This TCR beta chain was recovered during a study of T cell responses to AZD1222 COVID-19 vaccine. Study results and caveats: After the peak T cell response, and only then, were repertoires sampled. Donors were chiefly white British, with a greater number of females, and clonal diversity was perhaps underestimated.

Concerning this clone: The antigen is not known.

Measured with immunoSEQ multiplex PCR; TCRdb has only the in-frame clones, and not every one. The data hold some 130,000 clones, with 84% observed a single time. CDR1 is MDHEN, CDR2 SYDVKM, per germline. V was trimmed by 6 bases and J by 7 bases, leaving 18 bases between them. The CDR3 has 14 residues. This chain joins TRBV28 and TRBJ1-1; possibly TRBD1 for D (6 bases). The sequence was obtained from an adult in good health. This sample comprised peripheral blood, obtained on day 0 of AZD1222 vaccination. The CDR3 bases are TGTGCCAGCAGCTCTCTTATGGACAGACTTGAAGCTTTCTTT. This gives the protein CASSSLMDRLEAFF.